The 11 T cell receptor beta chains in this list originate from one sample, sequenced in a study of blood T cell repertoires in COVID-19. Profiling relied on immunoSEQ multiplex PCR, and the TCRdb table lists in-frame clones only, not all of them. The data contain roughly 120,000 clones, roughly 90% of them singletons. Sequenced input: peripheral blood. The receptor set was obtained from a man aged 45-65 years with COVID-19, enrolled during active disease.

CDR3 sequence: CASSRGDRDGIGELFF. CDR3 in DNA: TGCGCCAGCAGCCGAGGCGACAGGGATGGAATCGGGGAGCTGTTTTTT. This chain uses TRBV4-1 with TRBJ2-2, with 7 bases lining up with TRBD1. From germline, CDR1 is MGHRA and CDR2 YSYEKL. This CDR3 region has 16 residues. V was clipped by 4 bases and J by 7 bases; unmatched bases: 12.

V and J are TRBV30 and TRBJ2-3; D is unresolved. This CDR3 has 15 amino acids. Trimming removed 3 bases at V and 0 bases at J, with 13 bases between. CDR1 is GTSNPN and CDR2 is SVGIG in the germline V gene (reference sequence). In DNA form, the CDR3 reads TGTGCCTGGAGGACTTATCCTTCTAGCACAGATACGCAGTATTTT. Residues: CAWRTYPSSTDTQYF.

The chain is built from TRBV4-1 and TRBJ2-7, with D unresolved. The CDR3 is made up of 14 amino acids. Looked up from germline, CDR1 is MGHRA and CDR2 is YSYEKL. The V gene lost 1 base and the J gene lost 3 bases, with 10 bases spanning the gap. The CDR3 region is CASSQAETRYEQYF. For the CDR3, the DNA is TGCGCCAGCAGCCAAGCGGAGACCCGCTACGAGCAGTACTTC.

The sample holds a few counts of this clone. CDR3 nucleotides: TGTGCCAGCAGTGGGACTAGCGGTCCTCAAGAGACCCAGTACTTC. Protein: CASSGTSGPQETQYF. This rearrangement joins TRBV7-2 to TRBJ2-5; the match to TRBD2 covers 11 bases. CDR3 length equals 15 residues. Germline CDR1 is SGHTA and CDR2 is FQGNSA. Unmatched junction bases numbered 5, after V lost 6 bases and J lost 2 bases. Combining the CDR3 with reference TRBV7-2 and TRBJ2-5 gives the whole variable domain GAGVSQSPSNKVTEKGKDVELRCDPISGHTALYWYRQSLGQGLEFLIYFQGNSAPDKSGLPSDRFSAERTGGSVSTLTIQRTQQEDSAVYLCASSGTSGPQETQYFGPGTRLLVL.

This clone was detected only a few times. This chain connects TRBV19 to TRBJ1-5, with D tentatively TRBD1 (5 bases). The germline CDR1 and CDR2 sequences are LNHDA and SQIVND (reference sequence). CDR3 size: 15 residues. Trimming cost V 5 bases and J 1 base, with 12 bases left between them. The CDR3: CASSLRGESNQPQHF. In DNA, the CDR3 is TGTGCCAGTAGTTTGCGGGGCGAGAGCAATCAGCCCCAGCATTTT.

This chain links TRBV9 with TRBJ2-1; possibly TRBD2 for D (5 bases). Between the trimmed V and J ends, which lost 2 bases and 7 bases, there was a span of 10 bases. The CDR3 spans 13 residues. In germline, CDR1 is SGDLS, CDR2 YYNGEE. The CDR3 nucleotides are TGTGCCAGCAGCGTCGCGAGCGGAAATGAGCAGTTCTTC. Its protein is CASSVASGNEQFF.

This rearrangement joins TRBV9 to TRBJ2-5; 10 positions agree with TRBD1. The CDR3 is 16 amino acids. Germline V gene data show CDR1 as SGDLS and CDR2 as YYNGEE. J was trimmed by 4 bases and V by 5 bases; bases with no gene match: 11. The CDR3 nucleotides are TGTGCCAGCAGTCGAGTAGGGACAGGGGTTGGAGAGACCCAGTACTTC. Translating it yields CASSRVGTGVGETQYF.

This chain uses TRBV10-3 with TRBJ1-5; a possible D gene is TRBD1 (5 bases). V dropped 4 bases and J dropped 3 bases, with 7 bases sitting between them. Germline V gene data show CDR1 as ENHRY and CDR2 as SYGVKD. This CDR3 spans 13 amino acids. CDR3 residues: CAISAQVNQPQHF. CDR3 sequence (DNA): TGTGCCATCAGTGCACAGGTCAATCAGCCCCAGCATTTT.

The V and J genes are TRBV19 and TRBJ2-1, with 13 positions matching TRBD2. V lost 5 bases to trimming and J lost 8 bases; unmatched junction nucleotides: 6. The CDR3 loop spans 15 amino acids. Germline V gives CDR1 LNHDA, CDR2 SQIVND (reference sequence). The CDR3 sequence: CASSGGLAGSHEQFF. The CDR3 DNA reads TGTGCCAGTAGTGGGGGACTAGCGGGATCGCATGAGCAGTTCTTC. The whole variable domain, filled in from reference TRBV19 and TRBJ2-1, reads DGGITQSPKYLFRKEGQNVTLSCEQNLNHDAMYWYRQDPGQGLRLIYYSQIVNDFQKGDIAEGYSVSREKKESFPLTVTSAQKNPTAFYLCASSGGLAGSHEQFFGPGTRLTVL.

V usage is TRBV10-3 and J usage is TRBJ1-1, with D perhaps matching TRBD1 (5 bases). V lost 10 bases to trimming and J lost 2 bases, with 20 bases between them. This CDR3 is built from 15 residues. Germline values: CDR1 ENHRY, CDR2 SYGVKD. The CDR3 DNA follows: TGTGCCACCCGCCGCGCGGACACCGCAAACACTGAAGCTTTCTTT. Translated: CATRRADTANTEAFF.

The V gene is TRBV5-1, the J gene TRBJ2-1; 9 bases align to TRBD2. The CDR3 sequence is 14 residues long. Unmatched junction bases numbered 4, after V lost 0 bases and J lost 9 bases. Germline assignment: CDR1 SGHRS and CDR2 YFSETQ. CDR3 DNA: TGCGCCAGCAGCTTGGAGGGCGGGAGGGGTGAGCAGTTCTTC. It is translated as CASSLEGGRGEQFF.